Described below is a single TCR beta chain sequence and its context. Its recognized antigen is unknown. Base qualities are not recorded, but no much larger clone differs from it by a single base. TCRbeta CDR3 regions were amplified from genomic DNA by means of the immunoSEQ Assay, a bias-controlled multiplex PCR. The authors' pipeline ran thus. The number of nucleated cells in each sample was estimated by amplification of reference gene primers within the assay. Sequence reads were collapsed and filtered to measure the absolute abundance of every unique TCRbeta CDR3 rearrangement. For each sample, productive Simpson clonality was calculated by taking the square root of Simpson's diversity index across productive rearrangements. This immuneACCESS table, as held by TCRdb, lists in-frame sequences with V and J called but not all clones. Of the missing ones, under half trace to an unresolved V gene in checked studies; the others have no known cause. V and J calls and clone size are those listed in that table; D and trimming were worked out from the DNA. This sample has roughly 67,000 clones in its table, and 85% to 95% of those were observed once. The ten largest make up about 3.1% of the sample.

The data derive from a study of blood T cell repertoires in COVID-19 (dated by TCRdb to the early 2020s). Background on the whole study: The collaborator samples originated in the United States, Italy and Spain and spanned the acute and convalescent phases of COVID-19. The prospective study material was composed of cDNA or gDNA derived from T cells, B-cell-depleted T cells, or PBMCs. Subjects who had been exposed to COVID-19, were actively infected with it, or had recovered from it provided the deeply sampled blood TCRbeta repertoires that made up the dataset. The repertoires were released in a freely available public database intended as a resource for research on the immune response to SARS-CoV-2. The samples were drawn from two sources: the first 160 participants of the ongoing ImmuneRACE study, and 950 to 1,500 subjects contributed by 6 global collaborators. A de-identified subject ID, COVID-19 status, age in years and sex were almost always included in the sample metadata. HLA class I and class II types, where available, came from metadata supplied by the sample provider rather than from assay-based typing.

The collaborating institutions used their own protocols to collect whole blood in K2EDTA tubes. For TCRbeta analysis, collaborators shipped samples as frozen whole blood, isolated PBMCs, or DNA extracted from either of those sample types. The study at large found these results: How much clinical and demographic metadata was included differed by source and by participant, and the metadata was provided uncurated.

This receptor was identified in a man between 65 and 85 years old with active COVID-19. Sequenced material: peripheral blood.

The CDR3 amino acid sequence is: CASSFLGQGGSNQPQHF. The sequence in DNA is TGTGCCAGCAGTTTCCTCGGACAGGGAGGTAGCAATCAGCCCCAGCATTTT. Here the chain combines TRBV28 and TRBJ1-5, with 8 bases aligning to TRBD1. Per the germline V gene, MDHEN is the CDR1 and SYDVKM is the CDR2. Here V drops 3 bases and J drops 0 bases, and the junction holds 7 bases not matched to any gene. The CDR3 measures 17 amino acids from cysteine to phenylalanine. CDR3 DNA is the only sequence kept; it has 51 bases, read in frame from the first base.